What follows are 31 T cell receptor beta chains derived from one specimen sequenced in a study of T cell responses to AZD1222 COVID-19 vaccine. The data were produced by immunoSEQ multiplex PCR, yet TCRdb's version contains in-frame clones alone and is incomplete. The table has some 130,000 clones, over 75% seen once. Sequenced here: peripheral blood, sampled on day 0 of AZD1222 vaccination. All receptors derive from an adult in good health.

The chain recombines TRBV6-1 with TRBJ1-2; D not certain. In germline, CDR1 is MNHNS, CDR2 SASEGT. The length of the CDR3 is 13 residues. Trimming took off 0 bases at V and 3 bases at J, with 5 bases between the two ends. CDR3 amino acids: CASSEALYYGYTF. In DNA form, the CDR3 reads TGTGCCAGCAGTGAAGCCTTGTACTATGGCTACACCTTC.

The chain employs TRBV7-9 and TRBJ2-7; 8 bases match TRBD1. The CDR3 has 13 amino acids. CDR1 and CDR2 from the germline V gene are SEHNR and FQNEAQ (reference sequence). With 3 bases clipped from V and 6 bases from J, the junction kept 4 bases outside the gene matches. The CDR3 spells CASSFAQGGEQYF. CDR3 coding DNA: TGTGCCAGCAGCTTCGCACAGGGGGGCGAGCAGTACTTC.

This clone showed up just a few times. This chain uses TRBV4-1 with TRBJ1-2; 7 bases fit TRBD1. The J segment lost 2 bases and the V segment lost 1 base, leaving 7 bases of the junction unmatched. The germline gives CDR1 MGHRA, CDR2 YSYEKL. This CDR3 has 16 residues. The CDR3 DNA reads TGCGCCAGCAGCCAAGTTGCGACAGGGCAAAACTATGGCTACACCTTC. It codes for CASSQVATGQNYGYTF.

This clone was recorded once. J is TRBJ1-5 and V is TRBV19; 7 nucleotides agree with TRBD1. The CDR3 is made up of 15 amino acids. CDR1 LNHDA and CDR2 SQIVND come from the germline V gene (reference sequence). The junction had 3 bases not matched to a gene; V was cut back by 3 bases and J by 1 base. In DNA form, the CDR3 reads TGTGCCAGTAGTATGGCAGGGGGAAGCAATCAGCCCCAGCATTTT. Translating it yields CASSMAGGSNQPQHF.

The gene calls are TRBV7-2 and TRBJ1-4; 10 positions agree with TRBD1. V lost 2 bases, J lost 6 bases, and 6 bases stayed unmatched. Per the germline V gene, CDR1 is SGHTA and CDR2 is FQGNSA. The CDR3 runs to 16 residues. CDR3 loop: CASSLTTGTGDEKLFF. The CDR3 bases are TGTGCCAGCAGCTTAACAACCGGGACAGGGGATGAAAAACTGTTTTTT.

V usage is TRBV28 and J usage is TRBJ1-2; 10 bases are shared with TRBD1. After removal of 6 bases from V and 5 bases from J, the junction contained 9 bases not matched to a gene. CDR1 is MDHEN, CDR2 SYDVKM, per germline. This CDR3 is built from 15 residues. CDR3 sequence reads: CASSTTGTGEYGYTF. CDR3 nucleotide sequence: TGTGCCAGCAGCACTACCGGGACAGGGGAATATGGCTACACCTTC.

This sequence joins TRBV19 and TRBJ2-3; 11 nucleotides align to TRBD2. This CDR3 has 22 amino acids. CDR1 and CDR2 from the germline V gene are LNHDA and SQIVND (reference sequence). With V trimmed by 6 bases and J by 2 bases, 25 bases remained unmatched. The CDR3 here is CASSRNPPRPGLADLFTDTQYF. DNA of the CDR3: TGTGCCAGTAGCCGAAATCCACCGAGGCCGGGACTAGCGGACCTATTCACAGATACGCAGTATTTT.

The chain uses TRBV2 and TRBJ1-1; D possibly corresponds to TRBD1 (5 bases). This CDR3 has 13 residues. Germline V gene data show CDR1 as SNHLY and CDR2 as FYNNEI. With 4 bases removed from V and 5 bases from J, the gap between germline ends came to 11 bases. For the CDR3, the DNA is TGTGCCAGCAGTGCGGGGCCGGGTACTGAAGCTTTCTTT. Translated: CASSAGPGTEAFF.

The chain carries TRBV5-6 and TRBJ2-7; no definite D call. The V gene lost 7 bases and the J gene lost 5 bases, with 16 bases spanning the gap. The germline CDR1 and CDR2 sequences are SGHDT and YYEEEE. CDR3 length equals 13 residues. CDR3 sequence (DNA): TGTGCCAGCCGAAACACCGGGCGTGACGAGCAGTACTTC. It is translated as CASRNTGRDEQYF.

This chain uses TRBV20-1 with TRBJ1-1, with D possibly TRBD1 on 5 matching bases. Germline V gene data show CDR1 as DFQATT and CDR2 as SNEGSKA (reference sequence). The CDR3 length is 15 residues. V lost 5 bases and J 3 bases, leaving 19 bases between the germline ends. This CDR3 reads CSAGDSRIMDTEAFF. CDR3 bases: TGCAGTGCTGGTGACAGTCGGATCATGGACACTGAAGCTTTCTTT.

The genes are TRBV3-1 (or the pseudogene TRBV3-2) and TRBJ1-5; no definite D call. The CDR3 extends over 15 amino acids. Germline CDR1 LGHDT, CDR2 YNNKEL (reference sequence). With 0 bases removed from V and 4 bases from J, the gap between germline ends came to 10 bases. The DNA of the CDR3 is TGTGCCAGCAGCCAAGATCGCGGGAGGAATCAGCCCCAGCATTTT. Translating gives CASSQDRGRNQPQHF.

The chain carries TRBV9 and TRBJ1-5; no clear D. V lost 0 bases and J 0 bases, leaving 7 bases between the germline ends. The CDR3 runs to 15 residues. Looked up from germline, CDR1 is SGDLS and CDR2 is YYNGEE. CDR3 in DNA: TGTGCCAGCAGCGTAGAGCCGTATAGCAATCAGCCCCAGCATTTT. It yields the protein CASSVEPYSNQPQHF.

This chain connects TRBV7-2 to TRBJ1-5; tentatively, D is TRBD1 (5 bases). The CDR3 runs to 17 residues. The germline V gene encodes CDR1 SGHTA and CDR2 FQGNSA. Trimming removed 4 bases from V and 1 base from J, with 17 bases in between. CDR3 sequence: CASSSRGGGFSNQPQHF. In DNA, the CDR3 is TGTGCCAGCAGCTCAAGGGGCGGGGGATTCAGCAATCAGCCCCAGCATTTT. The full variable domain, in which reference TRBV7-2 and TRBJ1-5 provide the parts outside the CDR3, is GAGVSQSPSNKVTEKGKDVELRCDPISGHTALYWYRQSLGQGLEFLIYFQGNSAPDKSGLPSDRFSAERTGGSVSTLTIQRTQQEDSAVYLCASSSRGGGFSNQPQHFGDGTRLSIL.

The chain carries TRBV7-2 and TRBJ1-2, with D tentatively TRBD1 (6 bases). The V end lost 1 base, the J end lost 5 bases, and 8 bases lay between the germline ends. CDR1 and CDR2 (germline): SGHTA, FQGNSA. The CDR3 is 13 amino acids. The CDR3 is CASSLDRVYGYTF. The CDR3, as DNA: TGTGCCAGCAGCTTAGACAGGGTGTATGGCTACACCTTC.

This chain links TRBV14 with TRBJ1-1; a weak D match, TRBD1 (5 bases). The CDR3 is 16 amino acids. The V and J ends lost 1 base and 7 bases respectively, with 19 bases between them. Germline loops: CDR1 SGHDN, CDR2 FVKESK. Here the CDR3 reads CASSQGGADATFEAFF. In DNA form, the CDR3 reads TGTGCCAGCAGCCAAGGAGGGGCGGACGCTACTTTTGAAGCTTTCTTT.

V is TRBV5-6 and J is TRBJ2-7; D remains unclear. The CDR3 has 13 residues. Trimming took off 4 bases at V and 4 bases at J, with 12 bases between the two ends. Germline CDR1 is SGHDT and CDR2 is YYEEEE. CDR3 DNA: TGTGCCAGCAGCCATGGAGACGGGTACGAGCAGTACTTC. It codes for CASSHGDGYEQYF.

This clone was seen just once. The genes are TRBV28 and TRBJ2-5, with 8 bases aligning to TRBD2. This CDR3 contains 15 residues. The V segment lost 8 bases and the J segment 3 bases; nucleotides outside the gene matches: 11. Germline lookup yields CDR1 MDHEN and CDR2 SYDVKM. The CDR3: CASPPGGELKETQYF. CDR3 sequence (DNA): TGTGCCAGCCCCCCGGGAGGGGAGTTGAAAGAGACCCAGTACTTC.

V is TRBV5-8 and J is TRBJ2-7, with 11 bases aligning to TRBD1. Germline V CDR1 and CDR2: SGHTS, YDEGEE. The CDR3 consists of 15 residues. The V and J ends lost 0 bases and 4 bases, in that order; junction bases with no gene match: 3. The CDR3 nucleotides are TGTGCCAGCAGCTTGGATGGACAGGGGGCTTACGAGCAGTACTTC. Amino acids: CASSLDGQGAYEQYF.

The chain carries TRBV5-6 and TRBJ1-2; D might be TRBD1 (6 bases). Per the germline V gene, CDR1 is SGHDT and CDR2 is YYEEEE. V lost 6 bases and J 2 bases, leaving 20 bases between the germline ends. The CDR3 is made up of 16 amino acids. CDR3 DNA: TGTGCCAGCAACCCGGCGCTGGACAGTTTGAACTATGGCTACACCTTC. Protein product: CASNPALDSLNYGYTF.

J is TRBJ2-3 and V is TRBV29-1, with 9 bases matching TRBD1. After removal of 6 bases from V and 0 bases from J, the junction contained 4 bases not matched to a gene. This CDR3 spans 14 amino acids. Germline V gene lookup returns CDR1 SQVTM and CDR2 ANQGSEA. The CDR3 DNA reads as TGCAGCGTGGGGACAGGGATTAGCACAGATACGCAGTATTTT. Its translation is CSVGTGISTDTQYF.

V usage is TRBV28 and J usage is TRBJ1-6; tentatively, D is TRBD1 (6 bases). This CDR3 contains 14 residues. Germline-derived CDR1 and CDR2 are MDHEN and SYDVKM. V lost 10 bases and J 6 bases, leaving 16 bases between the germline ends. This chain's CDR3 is CATGPTGINSPLHF. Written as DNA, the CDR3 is TGTGCCACCGGACCGACAGGTATTAATTCACCCCTCCACTTT.

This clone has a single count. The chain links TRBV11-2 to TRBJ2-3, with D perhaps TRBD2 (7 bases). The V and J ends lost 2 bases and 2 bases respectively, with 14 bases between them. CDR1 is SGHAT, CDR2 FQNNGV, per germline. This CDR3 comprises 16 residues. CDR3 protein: CASSLMGAGDTDTQYF. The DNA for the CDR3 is TGTGCCAGCAGCTTAATGGGGGCGGGGGACACAGATACGCAGTATTTT.

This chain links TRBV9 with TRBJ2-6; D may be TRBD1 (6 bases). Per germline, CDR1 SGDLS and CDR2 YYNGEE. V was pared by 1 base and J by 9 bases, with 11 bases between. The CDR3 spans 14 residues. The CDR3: CASSVTGTRNVLTF. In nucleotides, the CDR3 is TGTGCCAGCAGCGTAACGGGGACACGCAACGTCCTGACTTTC.

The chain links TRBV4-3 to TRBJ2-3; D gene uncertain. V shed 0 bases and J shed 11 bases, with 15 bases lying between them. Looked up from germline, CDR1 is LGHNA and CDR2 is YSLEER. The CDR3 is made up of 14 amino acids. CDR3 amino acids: CASSQDTRTEKQYF. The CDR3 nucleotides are TGCGCCAGCAGCCAAGATACGAGGACGGAGAAGCAGTATTTT.

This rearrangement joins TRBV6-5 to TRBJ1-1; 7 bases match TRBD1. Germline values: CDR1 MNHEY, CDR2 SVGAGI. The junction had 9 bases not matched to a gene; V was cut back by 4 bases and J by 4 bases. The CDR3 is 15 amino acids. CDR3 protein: CASSSAGGRTTEAFF. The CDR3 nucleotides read TGTGCCAGCAGTTCCGCAGGGGGACGTACCACTGAAGCTTTCTTT.

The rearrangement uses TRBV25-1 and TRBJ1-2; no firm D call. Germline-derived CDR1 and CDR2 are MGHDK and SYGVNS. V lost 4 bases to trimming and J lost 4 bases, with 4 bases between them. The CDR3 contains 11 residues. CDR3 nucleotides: TGTGCCAGCAGTGGCGTCTATGGCTACACCTTC. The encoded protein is CASSGVYGYTF.

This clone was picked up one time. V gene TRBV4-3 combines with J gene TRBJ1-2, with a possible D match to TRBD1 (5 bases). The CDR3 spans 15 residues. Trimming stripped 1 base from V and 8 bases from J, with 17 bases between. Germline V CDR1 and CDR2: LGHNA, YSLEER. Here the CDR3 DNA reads TGCGCCAGCAGCCAAGGCCAGTCGGGGGTAACAGGCTACACCTTC. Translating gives CASSQGQSGVTGYTF.

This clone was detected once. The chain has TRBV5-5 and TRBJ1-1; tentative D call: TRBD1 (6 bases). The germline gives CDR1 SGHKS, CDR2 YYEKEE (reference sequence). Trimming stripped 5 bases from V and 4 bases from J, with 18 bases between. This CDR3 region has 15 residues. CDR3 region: CASRLVDSLVTEAFF. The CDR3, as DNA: TGTGCCAGCAGGTTAGTGGACAGTCTGGTCACTGAAGCTTTCTTT.

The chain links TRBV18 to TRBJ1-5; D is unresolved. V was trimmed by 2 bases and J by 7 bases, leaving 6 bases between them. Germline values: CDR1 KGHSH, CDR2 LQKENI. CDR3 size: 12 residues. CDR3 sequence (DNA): TGTGCCAGCTCACCAAGCGGGCAGCCCCAGCATTTT. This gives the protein CASSPSGQPQHF.

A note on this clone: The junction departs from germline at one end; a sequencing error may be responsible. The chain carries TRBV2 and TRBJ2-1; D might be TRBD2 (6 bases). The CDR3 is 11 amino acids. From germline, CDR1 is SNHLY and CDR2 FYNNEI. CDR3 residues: CASSEAGLRLF. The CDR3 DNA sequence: TGTGCCAGCAGTGAAGCGGGACTGCGCCTCTTC.

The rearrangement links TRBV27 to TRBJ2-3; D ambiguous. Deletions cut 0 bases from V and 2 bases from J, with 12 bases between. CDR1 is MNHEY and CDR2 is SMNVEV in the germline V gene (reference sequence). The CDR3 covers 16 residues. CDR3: CASSLSAAQTTDTQYF. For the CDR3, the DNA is TGTGCCAGCAGTTTATCAGCCGCCCAGACCACAGATACGCAGTATTTT.